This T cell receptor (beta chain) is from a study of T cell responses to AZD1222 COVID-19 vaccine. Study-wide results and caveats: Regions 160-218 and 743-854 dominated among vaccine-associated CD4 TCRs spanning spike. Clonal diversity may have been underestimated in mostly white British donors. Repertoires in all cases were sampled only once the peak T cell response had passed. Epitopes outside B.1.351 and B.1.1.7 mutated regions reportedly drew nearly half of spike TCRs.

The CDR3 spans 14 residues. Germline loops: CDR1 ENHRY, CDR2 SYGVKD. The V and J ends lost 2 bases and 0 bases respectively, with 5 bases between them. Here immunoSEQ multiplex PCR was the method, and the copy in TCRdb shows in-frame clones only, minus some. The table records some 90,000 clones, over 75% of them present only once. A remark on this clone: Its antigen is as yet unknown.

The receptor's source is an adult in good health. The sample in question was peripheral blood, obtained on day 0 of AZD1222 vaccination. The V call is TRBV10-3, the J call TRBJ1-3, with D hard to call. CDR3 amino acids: CAISEVSSGNTIYF. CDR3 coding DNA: TGTGCCATCAGTGAGGTCAGCTCTGGAAACACCATATATTTT.